Listed here is a single T cell receptor beta chain. This sample stems from a study of blood T cell repertoires in COVID-19. Clones were read by immunoSEQ multiplex PCR, and TCRdb kept only the in-frame ones, dropping some. This repertoire shows a few hundred thousand clones, roughly 81% found once; its top ten account for 2.9%. CDR1 MNHEY and CDR2 SVGAGI come from the germline V gene. Trimming cost V 3 bases and J 1 base, with 10 bases left between them. The CDR3 totals 14 residues. The J gene is TRBJ2-7, the V gene TRBV6-5; D may be TRBD1 (5 bases). The sample taken for sequencing was peripheral blood. The sequence was obtained from a man aged 45 to 65 who had recovered from COVID-19. Written as DNA, the CDR3 is TGTGCCAGCAGTTATAAAGACAGTTCCTACGAGCAGTACTTC. Encoded protein: CASSYKDSSYEQYF.